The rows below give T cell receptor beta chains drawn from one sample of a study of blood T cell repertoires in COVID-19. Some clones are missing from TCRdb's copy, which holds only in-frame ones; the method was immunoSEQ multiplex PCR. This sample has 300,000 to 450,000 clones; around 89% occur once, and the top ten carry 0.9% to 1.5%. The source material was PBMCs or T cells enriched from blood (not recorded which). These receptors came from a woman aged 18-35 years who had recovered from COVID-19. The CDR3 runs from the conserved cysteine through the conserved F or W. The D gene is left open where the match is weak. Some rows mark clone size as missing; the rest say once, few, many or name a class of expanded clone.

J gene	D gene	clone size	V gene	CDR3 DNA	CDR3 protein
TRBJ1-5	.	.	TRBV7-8	TGTGCCAGCAGCTTAGCGTTGGAGGGTAGTCAGCCCCAGCATTTT	CASSLALEGSQPQHF
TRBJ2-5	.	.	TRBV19	TGTGCCAGTAGTATCGGGCGCCGAACACGAAGGGCAGGGGAGACCCAGTACTTC	CASSIGRRTRRAGETQYF
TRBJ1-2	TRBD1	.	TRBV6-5	TGTGCCAGCAGTTACTCACAGGGGGCGTGGGGCTACACCTTC	CASSYSQGAWGYTF
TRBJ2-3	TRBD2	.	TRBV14	TGTGCCAGCAGCCAATTACTAGCGGGGTTCCCCTCAGATACGCAGTATTTT	CASSQLLAGFPSDTQYF
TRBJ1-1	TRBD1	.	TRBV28	TGTGCCAGCAGGTTGGGACAGTTGAACACTGAAGCTTTCTTT	CASRLGQLNTEAFF
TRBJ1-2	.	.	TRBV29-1	TGCAGCGACCTCGTTTCAGGGGATGGCTACACCTTC	CSDLVSGDGYTF
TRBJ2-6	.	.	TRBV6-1	TGTGCCAGCAGTGCGCCACCCGGGACACCATCCGGGGCCAACGTCCTGACTTTC	CASSAPPGTPSGANVLTF
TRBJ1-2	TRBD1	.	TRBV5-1	TGCGCCAGCAGCTTGGCCCCGGGACAGGGAGGAGGCTACACCTTC	CASSLAPGQGGGYTF
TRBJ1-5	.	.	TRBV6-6	TGTGCCAGTAAATCCGGGGACAATCAGCCCCAGCATTTT	CASKSGDNQPQHF
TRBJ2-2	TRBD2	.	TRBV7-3	TGTGCCAGCAGCCAAGCACCTAGCGGGGGTAACACCGGGGAGCTGTTTTTT	CASSQAPSGGNTGELFF
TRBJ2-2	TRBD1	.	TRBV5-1	TGCGCCAGCAGCTTAGGGACAGGGAACACCGGGGAGCTGTTTTTT	CASSLGTGNTGELFF
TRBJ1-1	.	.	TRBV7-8	TGTGCCAGCAGCTTAGGGGGCCTGAACACTGAAGCTTTCTTT	CASSLGGLNTEAFF
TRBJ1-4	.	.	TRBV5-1	TGCGCCAGCAGCCCCGGGACTTCCCCGCCCGAAAAACTGTTTTTT	CASSPGTSPPEKLFF
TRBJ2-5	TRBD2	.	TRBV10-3	TGTGCCACTCATCTAGGGCTAGCGGGGGCGCAAGAGACCCAGTACTTC	CATHLGLAGAQETQYF
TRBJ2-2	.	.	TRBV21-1	TGTGCCAGCAGCAAAGCGGAGGTTCTTTCTGGGGAGCTGTTTTTT	CASSKAEVLSGELFF
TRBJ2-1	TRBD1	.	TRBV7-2	TGTGCCAGCAGCCAGGACAGGGAGTGGTACAATGAGCAGTTCTTC	CASSQDREWYNEQFF
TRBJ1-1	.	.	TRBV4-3	TGCGCCAGCAGCCTGGTGAGGGTGGACACTGAAGCTTTCTTT	CASSLVRVDTEAFF
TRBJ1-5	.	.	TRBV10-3	TGTGCCATCAGTGAGTCCTGGGGACTTAATCAGCCCCAGCATTTT	CAISESWGLNQPQHF
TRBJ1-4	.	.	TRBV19	TGTGCCAGTAGCAATTTCGGGATGGACCCAACTAATGAAAAACTGTTTTTT	CASSNFGMDPTNEKLFF
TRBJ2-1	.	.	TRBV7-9	TGTGCCAGCAGCTTGTACGGGTCCTTCTCCTACAATGAGCAGTTCTTC	CASSLYGSFSYNEQFF
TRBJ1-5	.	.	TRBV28	TGTGCCAGCCACAAGGGACTTAGCAATCAGCCCCAGCATTTT	CASHKGLSNQPQHF
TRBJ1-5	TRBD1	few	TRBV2	TGTGCCAGCAGTAGGACAGGGAATGGGGGCAATCAGCCCCAGCATTTT	CASSRTGNGGNQPQHF
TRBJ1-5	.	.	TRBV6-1	TGTGCCAGCAGGCTCCGGGGGGGGGCGCATCAGCCCCAGCATTTT	CASRLRGGAHQPQHF
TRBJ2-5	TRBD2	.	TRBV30	TGTGCCTGGAGTTTGACTAGCGGGGGCGGGGAGACCCAGTACTTC	CAWSLTSGGGETQYF
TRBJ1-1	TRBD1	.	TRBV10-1	TGCGCCAGCAGCCCGGACAGGGACACTGAAGCTTTCTTT	CASSPDRDTEAFF
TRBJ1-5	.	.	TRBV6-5	TGTGCCAGCAGTTACTCTAGCGATCAGCCCCAGCATTTT	CASSYSSDQPQHF
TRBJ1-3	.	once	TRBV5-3	TGTGCCAGAAGCTTCGGGCAGGGTATTGTCTCTGGAAACACCATATATTTT	CARSFGQGIVSGNTIYF